This T cell receptor beta chain emerged from a study of T cell responses to AZD1222 COVID-19 vaccine. Study observations and caveats: Mostly white British, mostly female donors; authors suggested clonal diversity may be underestimated. Baseline serology detected seropositivity in only six AZD1222 recipients.

Second-dose recipients at about 4 or about 12 weeks were treated as one pooled group. CDR3 length: 16 residues. The ends lost 0 bases at V and 5 bases at J; junction bases unmatched: 6. Germline V lookup: CDR1 MNHEY, CDR2 SVGAGI. Generated by immunoSEQ multiplex PCR, the TCRdb table keeps only in-frame clones and is missing some. This sample has roughly 25,000 clones, with 86% found just once. Concerning this clone: The target antigen is unknown.

This TCR came from an adult who received the AZD1222 COVID-19 vaccine. The rearrangement joins TRBV6-5 to TRBJ2-7, with 11 bases identical to TRBD2. This specimen consisted of peripheral blood, obtained 28 days after the second AZD1222 dose. CDR3 sequence: CASSYSSLAGGDEQYF. In nucleotides, the CDR3 is TGTGCCAGCAGTTACTCGAGCCTAGCGGGAGGTGACGAGCAGTACTTC.